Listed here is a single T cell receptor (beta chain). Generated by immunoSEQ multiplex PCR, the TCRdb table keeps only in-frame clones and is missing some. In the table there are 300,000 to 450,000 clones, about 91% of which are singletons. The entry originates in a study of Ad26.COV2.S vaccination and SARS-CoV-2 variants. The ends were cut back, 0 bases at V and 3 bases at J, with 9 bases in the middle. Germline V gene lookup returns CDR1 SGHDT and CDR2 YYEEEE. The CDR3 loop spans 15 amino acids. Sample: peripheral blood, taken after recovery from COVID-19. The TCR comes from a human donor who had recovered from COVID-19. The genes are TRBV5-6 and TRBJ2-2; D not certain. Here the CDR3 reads CASSLDGLYTGELFF. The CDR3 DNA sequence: TGTGCCAGCAGCTTGGATGGGTTGTACACCGGGGAGCTGTTTTTT.